A selection of T cell receptor beta chains follows, all from one sample in a study of metastatic and nonmetastatic thyroid tumors. Through MiXCR, TCRdb re-clonotyped the PCR reads. The table has about 13,000 clones, 26% seen once. The specimen sequenced was tumor tissue. The receptors derive from a female donor with papillary thyroid cancer or a benign thyroid nodule (not recorded which). Some clones in this sample may be carry-over from other donors' samples. The CDR3 runs from the conserved cysteine through the conserved F or W. Fields, in order: J gene, D gene, V gene, clone size, CDR3 DNA, CDR3 protein. D genes are given only for firm matches. A row's size may be missing; if present it is once, few, many or a size class.

j_call: TRBJ2-1
d_call: TRBD2
v_call: TRBV19
clone_size: many
cdr3_nt: TGTGCCAGTAATCTAGGCGGGGGATCCTACAATGAGCAGTTCTTC
cdr3_aa: CASNLGGGSYNEQFF

j_call: TRBJ2-1
d_call: NA
v_call: TRBV11-2
clone_size: many
cdr3_nt: TGTGCCAGCAGCCCCGGAGGGGCGGGGTCCTACAATGAGCAGTTCTTC
cdr3_aa: CASSPGGAGSYNEQFF

j_call: TRBJ1-2
d_call: TRBD1
v_call: TRBV9
clone_size: many
cdr3_nt: TGTGCCAGCAGCGCCGCAGGGGGGGGCTATGGCTACACCTTC
cdr3_aa: CASSAAGGGYGYTF

j_call: TRBJ1-2
d_call: NA
v_call: TRBV20-1
clone_size: NA
cdr3_nt: TGCAGTGCGGTCCAGGGCAACTATGGCTACACCTTC
cdr3_aa: CSAVQGNYGYTF

j_call: TRBJ1-1
d_call: NA
v_call: TRBV20-1
clone_size: many
cdr3_nt: TGCAGGATTGGACGGTGGAACACTGAAGCTTTCTTT
cdr3_aa: CRIGRWNTEAFF

j_call: TRBJ2-5
d_call: NA
v_call: TRBV7-2
clone_size: many
cdr3_nt: TGTGCCAGCAGCTTAGTGACAGGCCAAGAGACCCAGTACTTC
cdr3_aa: CASSLVTGQETQYF

j_call: TRBJ2-5
d_call: TRBD2
v_call: TRBV6-1
clone_size: few
cdr3_nt: TGTGCCAGCAGCCCCCTCGCCCCTAGCGGGAGTGTGAGAGAGACCCAGTACTTC
cdr3_aa: CASSPLAPSGSVRETQYF

j_call: TRBJ2-1
d_call: TRBD2
v_call: TRBV6-1
clone_size: many
cdr3_nt: TGTGCCAGCAGTCCGACTAGCGGGGGCTACAATGAGCAGTTCTTC
cdr3_aa: CASSPTSGGYNEQFF

j_call: TRBJ2-4
d_call: NA
v_call: TRBV4-1
clone_size: few
cdr3_nt: TGCGCCAGCAGCTCCCAGGATCGGGAGAACATTCAGTACTTC
cdr3_aa: CASSSQDRENIQYF

j_call: TRBJ2-1
d_call: NA
v_call: TRBV11-1
clone_size: many
cdr3_nt: TGTGCCAGCAGTACGGGACCTGGGTCCTACAATGAGCAGTTCTTC
cdr3_aa: CASSTGPGSYNEQFF